Listed below are T cell receptor beta chains from one sample, sequenced in a study of OX40 agonist ivuxolimab in advanced cancers. Data came from immunoSEQ multiplex PCR; TCRdb stores just in-frame clones and leaves some out. The sample contains roughly 80,000 clones, roughly 90% of which appear only once. The specimen was CD4+ or CD8+ T cells sorted from blood, collected in a trial of the OX40 agonist ivuxolimab. The receptors come from an adult with an advanced solid tumor such as melanoma, head and neck, liver or kidney cancer. Each CDR3 is given with its conserved first and last residue. Fields, in order: J gene, D gene, V gene, clone size, CDR3 DNA, CDR3 protein. A D gene is named only where the DNA matches it firmly. Where a row states a size, it is once, few, many or the class of an expanded clone; other rows omit it.

J: TRBJ2-1; D: TRBD2; V: TRBV29-1; size: NA; DNA: TGCAGCGTTGAACTAGCGGGCTACAATGAGCAGTTCTTC; CDR3: CSVELAGYNEQFF
J: TRBJ2-2; D: NA; V: TRBV7-6; size: NA; DNA: TGTGCCAGCACCTTAGCGCACACCGGGGAGCTGTTTTTT; CDR3: CASTLAHTGELFF
J: TRBJ2-5; D: NA; V: TRBV5-1; size: NA; DNA: TGCGCCAGCAGCCCGTGGGGATCCCAAGAGACCCAGTACTTC; CDR3: CASSPWGSQETQYF
J: TRBJ2-1; D: TRBD2; V: TRBV28; size: NA; DNA: TGTGCCAGCCCCATGACGGGAGGGGGGTACAATGAGCAGTTCTTC; CDR3: CASPMTGGGYNEQFF
J: TRBJ2-5; D: NA; V: TRBV4-1; size: once; DNA: TGCGCCAGCAGCCAAATACCGGGACTGGTCCAAGAGACCCAGTACTTC; CDR3: CASSQIPGLVQETQYF
J: TRBJ1-1; D: TRBD1; V: TRBV7-6; size: NA; DNA: TGTGCCAGCAGCTTAGAGGGACAGGGGGACACTGAAGCTTTCTTT; CDR3: CASSLEGQGDTEAFF
J: TRBJ2-7; D: TRBD2; V: TRBV18; size: NA; DNA: TGTGCCAGCCCGCAAGGACTAGCGGGAGCCTACGAGCAGTACTTC; CDR3: CASPQGLAGAYEQYF
J: TRBJ2-1; D: NA; V: TRBV11-2; size: NA; DNA: TGTGCCAGCAGCCTTGGAGGAGTGCAGTTCTTC; CDR3: CASSLGGVQFF
J: TRBJ2-3; D: NA; V: TRBV11-2; size: NA; DNA: TGTGCCAGCAGCTTAGATCGTAGAGTCGGGGCGATTCCTAGCACAGATACGCAGTATTTT; CDR3: CASSLDRRVGAIPSTDTQYF
J: TRBJ2-7; D: NA; V: TRBV7-2; size: NA; DNA: TGTGCCAGCAGCTCGGACGGCTCCTACGAGCAGTACTTC; CDR3: CASSSDGSYEQYF
J: TRBJ1-1; D: NA; V: TRBV5-4; size: NA; DNA: TGTGCCAGCAGCTTGATCGGGACAAGGAACACTGAAGCTTTCTTT; CDR3: CASSLIGTRNTEAFF
J: TRBJ1-2; D: NA; V: TRBV27; size: NA; DNA: TGTGCCAGCGCGCCAGGAAACTATGGCTACACCTTC; CDR3: CASAPGNYGYTF
J: TRBJ2-2; D: NA; V: TRBV7-3; size: NA; DNA: TGTGCCAGCAGCTTACGGAGCGGATACACCGGGGAGCTGTTTTTT; CDR3: CASSLRSGYTGELFF
J: TRBJ1-6; D: NA; V: TRBV25-1; size: NA; DNA: TGTGCCAGCAGTGAATCTGCGGGGGTTAGGTATAATTCACCCCTCCACTTT; CDR3: CASSESAGVRYNSPLHF
J: TRBJ2-7; D: NA; V: TRBV9; size: NA; DNA: TGTGCCAGCAGCGTAGCAGGAGCTAGCTCCTACGAGCAGTACTTC; CDR3: CASSVAGASSYEQYF
J: TRBJ1-5; D: NA; V: TRBV27; size: NA; DNA: TGTGCCAGCAGTTTGGGAAGAAATCAGCCCCAGCATTTT; CDR3: CASSLGRNQPQHF
J: TRBJ2-2; D: NA; V: TRBV5-1; size: NA; DNA: TGCGCCAGCCAGGACTCCCACACCGGGGAGCTGTTTTTT; CDR3: CASQDSHTGELFF
J: TRBJ1-2; D: NA; V: TRBV19; size: few; DNA: TGTGCCAGTAGTCTTGACTGGAACTATGGCTACACCTTC; CDR3: CASSLDWNYGYTF
J: TRBJ2-3; D: TRBD2; V: TRBV28; size: NA; DNA: TGTGCCAGCAGTTCCGGGACTAGCGGGAGAGATACGCAGTATTTT; CDR3: CASSSGTSGRDTQYF
J: TRBJ1-5; D: NA; V: TRBV18; size: NA; DNA: TGTGCCAGCTCACGGGGGGTCCTAAATAGCAACCAGCCCCAGCATTTT; CDR3: CASSRGVLNSNQPQHF
J: TRBJ2-2; D: NA; V: TRBV9; size: NA; DNA: TGTGCCAGCAGCGTAAGGTCAACCGGGGAGCTGTTTTTT; CDR3: CASSVRSTGELFF
J: TRBJ2-7; D: NA; V: TRBV6-4; size: NA; DNA: TGTGCCAGCAGGGGCCGGCTCGTTATCAGGAACACTTACGAGCAGTACTTC; CDR3: CASRGRLVIRNTYEQYF
J: TRBJ2-3; D: TRBD2; V: TRBV7-9; size: NA; DNA: TGTGCCAGCAGCTACGGGACTAGCAGCATTCTTAGCACAGATACGCAGTATTTT; CDR3: CASSYGTSSILSTDTQYF
J: TRBJ2-3; D: NA; V: TRBV11-2; size: NA; DNA: TGTGCCAGCAGCCCTCGTTCGGATACGCAGTATTTT; CDR3: CASSPRSDTQYF
J: TRBJ1-4; D: NA; V: TRBV7-9; size: NA; DNA: TGTGCCAGCAGCTTGGGGGAGAGTAATGAAAAACTGTTTTTT; CDR3: CASSLGESNEKLFF
J: TRBJ2-3; D: TRBD1; V: TRBV6-5; size: NA; DNA: TGTGCCAGCGGGGACAGGGCGACAGATACGCAGTATTTT; CDR3: CASGDRATDTQYF
J: TRBJ2-7; D: TRBD2; V: TRBV11-2; size: NA; DNA: TGTGCCAGCAGCTTCGATAGCGGGAGACGGAAAGAGCAGTACTTC; CDR3: CASSFDSGRRKEQYF
J: TRBJ2-1; D: NA; V: TRBV29-1; size: NA; DNA: TGCAGCTCCCGGGGGGGGACAGACTACAATGAGCAGTTCTTC; CDR3: CSSRGGTDYNEQFF
J: TRBJ2-1; D: TRBD2; V: TRBV7-2; size: NA; DNA: TGTGCCAGCAGCCGGTACAGCGGGAGTGTCAATGAGCAGTTCTTC; CDR3: CASSRYSGSVNEQFF
J: TRBJ1-5; D: NA; V: TRBV6-6; size: NA; DNA: TGTGCCAGCAGTCTGGACAGTAGCAATCAGCCCCAGCATTTT; CDR3: CASSLDSSNQPQHF
J: TRBJ2-7; D: TRBD2; V: TRBV5-1; size: few; DNA: TGCGCCAGCAGCCGAAACACCGGGACTAGCGGGACCACGGGGGAGCAGTACTTC; CDR3: CASSRNTGTSGTTGEQYF
J: TRBJ2-5; D: NA; V: TRBV11-2; size: NA; DNA: TGTGCCAGCAGCTTAGCGGGGTCCCAAGAGACCCAGTACTTC; CDR3: CASSLAGSQETQYF
J: TRBJ2-7; D: NA; V: TRBV30; size: NA; DNA: TGTGCCTGGAGTGTCGAGGGACGCAAGCAGTACTTC; CDR3: CAWSVEGRKQYF
J: TRBJ2-7; D: NA; V: TRBV7-2; size: NA; DNA: TGTGCCAGCAGCTTAGGACTAGGGGCGGGCTCCTACGAGCAGTACTTC; CDR3: CASSLGLGAGSYEQYF
J: TRBJ2-1; D: TRBD2; V: TRBV13; size: NA; DNA: TGTGCCACCCTGAGGCGGGAGGACTACAATGAGCAGTTCTTC; CDR3: CATLRREDYNEQFF
J: TRBJ1-4; D: NA; V: TRBV15; size: NA; DNA: TGTGCCACCAGCGCCCGCGTTGCAACTAATGAAAAACTGTTTTTT; CDR3: CATSARVATNEKLFF
J: TRBJ2-7; D: NA; V: TRBV4-1; size: NA; DNA: TGCGCCAGCAGCCAAGATATAGGGACCCAAGTTAGGCAGTACTTC; CDR3: CASSQDIGTQVRQYF
J: TRBJ2-5; D: NA; V: TRBV28; size: NA; DNA: TGTGCCAGCAGTTTCTCAACCCCGGGACTGTCAAGGGGGACCCAGTACTTC; CDR3: CASSFSTPGLSRGTQYF
J: TRBJ2-6; D: NA; V: TRBV6-5; size: NA; DNA: TGTGCCAGCAGTTACAGCAACTCTGGGGCCAACGTCCTGACTTTC; CDR3: CASSYSNSGANVLTF
J: TRBJ2-5; D: NA; V: TRBV11-2; size: NA; DNA: TGTGCCAGCAGCTTTACGGGAGAGGAGACCCAGTACTTC; CDR3: CASSFTGEETQYF
J: TRBJ2-7; D: TRBD1; V: TRBV11-2; size: NA; DNA: TGTGCCAGCAGCCCGACAGGGAGAATCTACGAGCAGTACTTC; CDR3: CASSPTGRIYEQYF
J: TRBJ2-2; D: NA; V: TRBV5-1; size: NA; DNA: TGCGCCAGCAGTCCCAGCGGGCCTAACACCGGGGAGCTGTTTTTT; CDR3: CASSPSGPNTGELFF
J: TRBJ2-7; D: TRBD1; V: TRBV11-2; size: NA; DNA: TGTGCCAGCAGAACCGGGACAGGGGGCGACGAGCAGTACTTC; CDR3: CASRTGTGGDEQYF
J: TRBJ1-4; D: NA; V: TRBV28; size: NA; DNA: TGTGCCAGCAGTTCACCGGAAAAACTGTTTTTT; CDR3: CASSSPEKLFF
J: TRBJ2-7; D: TRBD1; V: TRBV5-1; size: NA; DNA: TGCGCCAGCAGCTTGGGGCACCGGGACAGCACCTACGAGCAGTACTTC; CDR3: CASSLGHRDSTYEQYF
J: TRBJ2-6; D: NA; V: TRBV7-9; size: NA; DNA: TGTGCCAGCAGATCTAGGGGGGGTTCTGGGGCCAACGTCCTGACTTTC; CDR3: CASRSRGGSGANVLTF
J: TRBJ2-3; D: NA; V: TRBV4-3; size: NA; DNA: TGCGCCAGCAGCCAAGATCTAGGATATACGCAGTATTTT; CDR3: CASSQDLGYTQYF
J: TRBJ2-7; D: NA; V: TRBV7-8; size: NA; DNA: TGTGCCAGCAGGGATAGGGCCGGACAGCGGTCCTACGAGCAGTACTTC; CDR3: CASRDRAGQRSYEQYF
J: TRBJ2-5; D: NA; V: TRBV7-2; size: NA; DNA: TGTGCCAGCAGCTTAGTCAGAGAAGAGACCCAGTACTTC; CDR3: CASSLVREETQYF
J: TRBJ1-1; D: NA; V: TRBV5-1; size: NA; DNA: TGCGCCAGCAGCTTGGCCGGGACACAGAACACTGAAGCTTTCTTT; CDR3: CASSLAGTQNTEAFF
J: TRBJ1-4; D: NA; V: TRBV28; size: NA; DNA: TGTGCCACCCTGTGGGGCGGCGAAAAACTGTTTTTT; CDR3: CATLWGGEKLFF
J: TRBJ2-7; D: NA; V: TRBV7-2; size: NA; DNA: TGTGCCAGCAGCTTAGATTCGGCCTACGAGCAGTACTTC; CDR3: CASSLDSAYEQYF
J: TRBJ2-6; D: NA; V: TRBV2; size: NA; DNA: TGTGCCAGCAGTGCGTCGGCTTCTGGGGCCAACGTCCTGACTTTC; CDR3: CASSASASGANVLTF
J: TRBJ2-5; D: TRBD2; V: TRBV9; size: NA; DNA: TGTGCCAGCAGCGTAGACGGGAGGGTAGGAGAGACCCAGTACTTC; CDR3: CASSVDGRVGETQYF